The 6 T cell receptor beta chains below come from one sample, sequenced in a study of early T cells in non-severe SARS-CoV-2 infection. TCRdb re-derived calls from the 5' RACE reads in MiXCR, one entry per CDR3 protein. Counted here are approximately 120,000 distinct CDR3 sequences, approximately 15% occurring once; the ten biggest clones make up just over 20%. The sequenced sample consisted of whole blood. These receptor sequences come from an adult who was a healthcare worker with PCR-confirmed SARS-CoV-2 infection or an uninfected control (not recorded which).

The chain has TRBV7-3 and TRBJ1-1, with D hard to call. V lost 0 bases, J lost 3 bases, and 11 bases lay in between. CDR3 length: 15 residues. Germline V gene sequence: CDR1 SGHTA, CDR2 FQGTGA. The CDR3 region has the DNA TGTGCCAGCAGCTTAACGGGCCCGCCGGACACTGAAGCTTTCTTT. Its translation is CASSLTGPPDTEAFF.

This clonotype has a single count. CDR3 nucleotide sequence: TGCGCCAGCAGCGTAGGACAGATTTCTGACTATGGCTACACCTTC. Translation gives CASSVGQISDYGYTF. The V and J genes are TRBV5-1 and TRBJ1-2, with D possibly matching TRBD1 (6 bases). The CDR3 is made up of 15 amino acids. The ends were cut back, 4 bases at V and 3 bases at J, with 16 bases in the middle. The V gene's germline CDR1 is SGHRS and CDR2 YFSETQ.

The chain employs TRBV12-3 or TRBV12-4 and TRBJ2-3, with 9 bases matching TRBD2. The CDR3 is made up of 16 amino acids. Trimming took 4 bases from V and 8 from J; bases not matched to a gene: 13. The CDR3 reads CASSSYSGGGLSTQYF. The CDR3 nucleotides are TGTGCCAGCAGTTCGTATAGCGGGGGCGGACTGAGTACGCAGTATTTT.

Here the CDR3 DNA reads TGCGCCAGCAGCCTTACAGACAGAAGTGCGACCCAGTACTTC. Protein product: CASSLTDRSATQYF. The V gene is TRBV5-1, the J gene TRBJ2-5; D perhaps matches TRBD1 (5 bases). CDR1 and CDR2 (germline): SGHRS, YFSETQ. CDR3 length: 14 residues. V was trimmed by 4 bases and J by 7 bases, leaving 17 bases between them.

This clonotype was detected many times. The chain has TRBV4-1 and TRBJ2-5; tentatively, D is TRBD2 (5 bases). Germline assignment: CDR1 MGHRA and CDR2 YSYEKL. Trimming took off 4 bases at V and 5 bases at J, with 11 bases between the two ends. There are 13 residues in the CDR3. The CDR3 region is CASSLDSPETQYF. CDR3 in DNA: TGCGCCAGCAGCCTGGACTCCCCTGAGACCCAGTACTTC.

This clonotype has more than one count but fewer than ten. CDR3 region: CSARVAGSETQYF. The CDR3 DNA follows: TGCAGTGCTAGAGTTGCAGGGTCAGAGACCCAGTACTTC. The chain couples TRBV20-1 to TRBJ2-5; maybe TRBD1 (5 bases). The germline V and J ends were trimmed by 1 base and 4 bases, with 10 bases remaining between them. The CDR3 covers 13 residues. The germline V gene has CDR1 DFQATT and CDR2 SNEGSKA (reference sequence).